Sequencing of this TCR beta chain was carried out in a study of identical twins. Template switching added a universal primer site; cDNA carried unique molecular identifiers. TCRdb itself ran the 5' RACE reads through MiXCR, one entry per CDR3 protein. The sample carries hundreds of thousands of distinct CDR3 sequences, approximately 13% recorded once. This CDR3 contains 17 residues. Trimming took 2 bases from V and 6 from J, leaving 19 bases between them. Germline V CDR1 and CDR2: LNHNV, YYDKDF (reference sequence). In its sample, this clonotype was seen a few times. The sample also formed part of further work on yellow fever vaccine responses in identical twins.

The sample comprised PBMCs. The chain uses TRBV15 and TRBJ1-4; tentatively, D is TRBD1 (5 bases). This TCR was sampled from a woman under 30 in good health. In DNA form, the CDR3 reads TGTGCCACCAGCAGAAGAGCCGGGACGGGTTCTTATGAAAAACTGTTTTTT. Protein sequence: CATSRRAGTGSYEKLFF.